Sequencing of this T cell receptor (beta chain) was carried out in a study of T cell responses to AZD1222 COVID-19 vaccine. Study-wide results and caveats: Breadth and depth of Spike-specific TCRs rose after two AZD1222 doses. It was only after the peak T cell response that any repertoires were sampled. Unmutated variant regions reportedly attract nearly half of all spike-specific TCRs.

Concerning this clone itself: What it binds is not known.

Both about-4-week and about-12-week second-dose recipients were combined. Measured with immunoSEQ multiplex PCR; TCRdb has only the in-frame clones, and not every one. The data contain some 180,000 clones, 70% to 90% of them singletons. CDR3 size: 13 residues. The germline gives CDR1 MNHEY, CDR2 SVGAGI. Between the trimmed V and J ends, which lost 5 bases and 4 bases, there was a span of 11 bases. This chain connects TRBV6-5 to TRBJ1-1, with D hard to call. This specimen was peripheral blood, taken 28 days after the second AZD1222 dose. This receptor was taken from an adult who received the AZD1222 COVID-19 vaccine. The CDR3 DNA sequence: TGTGCCAGCAGTCAACGGCGTGGCACTGAAGCTTTCTTT. The encoded protein is CASSQRRGTEAFF.